These 10 T cell receptor beta chains originate from one sample sequenced in a study of OX40 agonist ivuxolimab in advanced cancers. Sequencing used immunoSEQ multiplex PCR; TCRdb keeps in-frame clones, though not all of them. Counted here are approximately 80,000 clones, under 95% occurring once; the ten biggest clones make up less than 0.55%. The sample here was CD4+ or CD8+ T cells sorted from blood, taken in a trial of the OX40 agonist ivuxolimab. These receptor sequences come from an adult with an advanced solid tumor such as melanoma, head and neck, liver or kidney cancer.

The chain couples TRBV7-9 to TRBJ2-1, with 10 bases identical to TRBD2. J was trimmed by 6 bases and V by 7 bases; bases with no gene match: 12. Germline CDR1 SEHNR, CDR2 FQNEAQ (reference sequence). The CDR3 runs 16 residues. CDR3 sequence reads: CASIPASGRASNEQFF. The CDR3 region has the DNA TGTGCCAGCATCCCGGCGAGCGGGAGGGCCTCCAATGAGCAGTTCTTC.

This clone was observed a single time. This chain connects TRBV4-1 to TRBJ2-7, with D possibly TRBD1 on 6 matching bases. Trimming removed 2 bases from V and 0 bases from J, with 14 bases in between. Germline CDR1 reads MGHRA; CDR2 reads YSYEKL. This CDR3 has 16 residues. DNA for the CDR3: TGCGCCAGCAGCCAACCGGGACATACTCGCTCCTACGAGCAGTACTTC. Protein: CASSQPGHTRSYEQYF.

The genes are TRBV10-2 and TRBJ1-2; no firm D call. Trimming removed 4 bases at V and 7 bases at J, with 10 bases between. The CDR3 runs 12 residues. CDR1 is WSHSY, CDR2 SAAADI, per germline. The CDR3 nucleotides read TGCGCCAGCAGTGCTCTCCTGCCTGGCTACACCTTC. Residues: CASSALLPGYTF.

J is TRBJ1-5 and V is TRBV27, with no clear D. The CDR3 has 18 amino acids. V lost 6 bases and J 0 bases, leaving 21 bases between the germline ends. From germline, CDR1 is MNHEY and CDR2 SMNVEV (reference sequence). CDR3: CASSSLGVGRSSNQPQHF. CDR3 DNA: TGTGCCAGCAGCAGCCTGGGAGTGGGGAGGTCTAGCAATCAGCCCCAGCATTTT.

The gene calls are TRBV6-6 and TRBJ2-1; D remains ambiguous. CDR1 is MNHNY and CDR2 is SVGAGI in the germline V gene (reference sequence). This CDR3 is built from 12 residues. The V and J ends lost 8 bases and 3 bases respectively, with 8 bases between them. The CDR3 sequence is CASGLLYNEQFF. The CDR3 DNA reads as TGTGCCAGCGGGTTGCTCTACAATGAGCAGTTCTTC.

The chain recombines TRBV5-1 with TRBJ2-7, with 9 bases identical to TRBD2. CDR3 length equals 16 residues. From germline, CDR1 is SGHRS and CDR2 YFSETQ. V was clipped by 3 bases and J by 4 bases; unmatched bases: 11. The chain's CDR3 is CASSSGGSGSVYEQYF. The CDR3 nucleotides are TGCGCCAGCAGCTCCGGGGGTAGCGGGAGCGTGTACGAGCAGTACTTC.

The DNA for the CDR3 is TGTGCCAGCAGCTTGATGACAGGCTATGGCTACACCTTC. As protein: CASSLMTGYGYTF. The rearrangement uses TRBV7-2 and TRBJ1-2, with D possibly being TRBD1 (6 bases). Germline assignment: CDR1 SGHTA and CDR2 FQGNSA. The ends were cut back, 3 bases at V and 4 bases at J, with 9 bases in the middle. The CDR3 spans 13 residues.

The V call is TRBV7-2, the J call TRBJ2-1, with 8 bases matching TRBD2. There are 15 residues in the CDR3. V gave up 5 bases and J gave up 0 bases; unmatched junction bases: 3. Looked up from germline, CDR1 is SGHTA and CDR2 is FQGNSA. CDR3 amino acids: CASSTGGASYNEQFF. CDR3 bases: TGTGCCAGCAGCACGGGGGGGGCCTCCTACAATGAGCAGTTCTTC. Based on the CDR3 plus reference TRBV7-2 and TRBJ2-1, the full variable domain is GAGVSQSPSNKVTEKGKDVELRCDPISGHTALYWYRQSLGQGLEFLIYFQGNSAPDKSGLPSDRFSAERTGGSVSTLTIQRTQQEDSAVYLCASSTGGASYNEQFFGPGTRLTVL.

This clone was picked up one time. The chain combines TRBV19 with TRBJ2-3; D may be TRBD2 (7 bases). Germline-derived CDR1 and CDR2 are LNHDA and SQIVND (reference sequence). The V and J ends lost 6 bases and 4 bases respectively, with 14 bases between them. There are 14 residues in the CDR3. CDR3 DNA: TGTGCCAGTAGCTTAGGGGGGGCTGCAGATACGCAGTATTTT. Protein product: CASSLGGAADTQYF.

The chain uses TRBV18 and TRBJ2-5; perhaps TRBD1 as D (5 bases). The DNA end is more similar to TRBJ2-7, so the J call may be wrong. CDR1 and CDR2 from the germline V gene are KGHSH and LQKENI. The CDR3 consists of 14 residues. CDR3 sequence: CASSVLGAVYEQYF. CDR3 DNA: TGTGCCAGCTCAGTCTTAGGGGCGGTTTACGAGCAGTACTTC.